The TCR beta chain described here comes from a study of long-term antiretroviral therapy in people with HIV. Runs used v3.0 of the immunoSEQ assay and were done at survey level. Assay used: immunoSEQ multiplex PCR; TCRdb lists only in-frame clones, some missing. The data show approximately 10,000 clones, around three quarters seen once. This CDR3 comprises 16 residues. Germline loops: CDR1 MNHEY, CDR2 SVGAGI. Trimming took 2 bases from V and 6 from J; bases not matched to a gene: 7. The gene calls are TRBV6-5 and TRBJ2-2; 9 positions match TRBD2. The source was unsorted PBMCs, collected at the start of antiretroviral therapy, before treatment. The TCR comes from a man younger than 45 with HIV. CDR3 nucleotide sequence: TGTGCCAGCAGTTACGCAAGCGGGGGGACGTCCGGGGAGCTGTTTTTT. Translation gives CASSYASGGTSGELFF.